A single sample gave rise to the 13 T cell receptor beta chains below, sequenced in a study of T cells after yellow fever vaccination. MiXCR, applied by TCRdb to the 5' RACE reads, yields one record per CDR3 protein. The data hold around 600,000 distinct CDR3 sequences, with 12% observed a single time. The specimen was PBMCs, collected on the day of the yellow fever booster vaccination. Source of these receptors: a man aged 25-45 years who received the YFV17D yellow fever vaccine.

This clonotype has more than one count but fewer than ten. V is TRBV7-2 and J is TRBJ2-1; 16 bases match TRBD2. Germline CDR1 is SGHTA and CDR2 is FQGNSA. The CDR3 totals 17 residues. V lost 5 bases, J lost 8 bases, and 9 bases stayed unmatched. The CDR3 is CASSPGTSGRAMDEQFF. The CDR3 nucleotides are TGTGCCAGCAGCCCCGGGACTAGCGGGAGGGCCATGGATGAGCAGTTCTTC.

This clonotype has just a few counts. V gene TRBV6-5 combines with J gene TRBJ2-3; the D call may be TRBD1 or TRBD2 (5 bases each). The CDR3 runs to 14 residues. Germline V gives CDR1 MNHEY, CDR2 SVGAGI. The V end lost 2 bases, the J end lost 4 bases, and 10 bases lay between the germline ends. CDR3 DNA: TGTGCCAGCAGTTACGGGGCCGGGGCAGATACGCAGTATTTT. Translating it yields CASSYGAGADTQYF.

This clonotype was counted between two and nine times. The CDR3 region is CATSRSKQGGSDTDTQYF. Here the CDR3 DNA reads TGTGCCACCAGCAGATCAAAGCAGGGGGGCTCGGACACAGATACGCAGTATTTT. The J gene is TRBJ2-3, the V gene TRBV15, with a weak D call TRBD1 (7 bases). Trimming cost V 2 bases and J 2 bases, with 20 bases left between them. The CDR3 loop spans 18 amino acids. Looked up from germline, CDR1 is LNHNV and CDR2 is YYDKDF (reference sequence).

This clonotype was seen a few times. The V call is TRBV12-3 or TRBV12-4, the J call TRBJ1-6; D unresolved. V shed 3 bases and J shed 5 bases, with 8 bases lying between them. The CDR3 totals 14 residues. CDR3 amino acids: CASSFVSNNSPLHF. CDR3 DNA sequence: TGTGCCAGCAGTTTCGTGTCGAATAATTCACCCCTCCACTTT.

This clonotype appeared many times. V is TRBV28 and J is TRBJ2-7; a weak D match, TRBD2 (5 bases). The germline V and J ends were trimmed by 8 bases and 0 bases, with 11 bases remaining between them. From germline, CDR1 is MDHEN and CDR2 SYDVKM. CDR3 length: 13 residues. The CDR3 loop reads CASLGLSSYEQYF. The CDR3, as DNA: TGTGCCAGCCTTGGACTGAGCTCCTACGAGCAGTACTTC. Full variable domain (remainder filled in from reference TRBV28 and TRBJ2-7): DVKVTQSSRYLVKRTGEKVFLECVQDMDHENMFWYRQDPGLGLRLIYFSYDVKMKEKGDIPEGYSVSREKKERFSLILESASTNQTSMYLCASLGLSSYEQYFGPGTRLTVT.

This clonotype appeared many times. The chain has TRBV2 and TRBJ2-7, with unresolved D. Germline values: CDR1 SNHLY, CDR2 FYNNEI. V was clipped by 6 bases and J by 3 bases, with 6 bases between them. This CDR3 is 11 amino acids long. The CDR3: CASREFYEQYF. For the CDR3, the DNA is TGTGCCAGCAGAGAGTTCTACGAGCAGTACTTC.

The table lists this clonotype with a few counts. The V call is TRBV7-6, the J call TRBJ2-1; 8 nucleotides match TRBD2. CDR1 is SGHVS and CDR2 is FNYEAQ in the germline V gene. The CDR3 totals 15 residues. V gave up 2 bases and J gave up 8 bases; unmatched junction bases: 8. This CDR3 is CASSLSGTSFDEQFF. In DNA, the CDR3 is TGTGCCAGCAGCTTAAGTGGGACTAGTTTCGATGAGCAGTTCTTC.

This CDR3 is CASSLRQGLSNEQFF. The CDR3 region has the DNA TGTGCCAGCAGCCTGAGACAGGGTCTCTCCAATGAGCAGTTCTTC. The chain uses TRBV7-2 and TRBJ2-1; 7 bases align to TRBD1. The V gene's germline CDR1 is SGHTA and CDR2 FQGNSA. This CDR3 region has 15 residues. Trimming removed 5 bases from V and 6 bases from J; junction bases left unmatched: 10.

V usage is TRBV29-1 and J usage is TRBJ2-7, with TRBD2 matching 7 bases. The length of the CDR3 is 13 residues. V was clipped by 6 bases and J by 1 base; unmatched bases: 6. Germline V gives CDR1 SQVTM, CDR2 ANQGSEA. CDR3 in amino acids: CSVTRGSSYEQYF. In DNA, the CDR3 is TGCAGCGTAACCCGCGGGAGTTCCTACGAGCAGTACTTC.

This clonotype turned up a few times. The chain links TRBV7-9 to TRBJ2-2; the D gene could be TRBD1 or TRBD2 (5 bases each). Per germline, CDR1 SEHNR and CDR2 FQNEAQ (reference sequence). V was pared by 3 bases and J by 4 bases, with 12 bases between. This CDR3 comprises 15 residues. This CDR3 is CASSFGGFATGELFF. The CDR3 bases are TGTGCCAGCAGCTTTGGGGGTTTCGCCACCGGGGAGCTGTTTTTT. The entire variable domain, with the rest obtained from reference TRBV7-9 and TRBJ2-2, is as follows: DTGVSQNPRHKITKRGQNVTFRCDPISEHNRLYWYRQTLGQGPEFLTYFQNEAQLEKSRLLSDRFSAERPKGSFSTLEIQRTEQGDSAMYLCASSFGGFATGELFFGEGSRLTVL.

The CDR3 is CASSEGIKKLFF. The CDR3 DNA reads TGTGCCAGCAGCGAGGGGATTAAAAAACTGTTTTTT. V usage is TRBV3-1 and J usage is TRBJ1-4; perhaps TRBD1 as D (5 bases). This CDR3 is built from 12 residues. The ends were cut back, 5 bases at V and 9 bases at J, with 10 bases in the middle. The V gene's germline CDR1 is LGHDT and CDR2 YNNKEL (reference sequence).

About this clonotype: An end of the junction does not agree with germline; a read error may underlie this. The chain employs TRBV20-1 and TRBJ2-1; a weak D match, TRBD1 (6 bases). The CDR3 covers 16 residues. Germline CDR1 is DFQATT and CDR2 is SNEGSKA (reference sequence). The CDR3 here is CCARVSGTPNYNEQFF. The CDR3 DNA sequence: TGCTGTGCTAGAGTCTCTGGGACACCGAACTACAATGAGCAGTTCTTC.

There are a few counts of this clonotype. The chain combines TRBV12-3 or TRBV12-4 with TRBJ2-2; D not certain. The CDR3 has 12 residues. Trimming cost V 0 bases and J 11 bases, with 7 bases left between them. The CDR3 DNA reads TGTGCCAGCAGTTTAGCGCTCGGAGAGCTGTTTTTT. Translated: CASSLALGELFF.